Each of the 26 T cell receptor beta chains below was sequenced from the same sample in a study of regulatory T cells in long-lasting Graves disease. Building of the TCR beta libraries involved iRepertoire HTBI primers and Arm-PCR of CDR3 regions. TCRdb independently ran MiXCR on the multiplex PCR reads; one entry per CDR3 protein. Here the sample spans 400,000 to 500,000 distinct CDR3 sequences, 14% to 15% being singletons. Sample time point: newly diagnosed GD, antithyroid drugs for less than 3 months. Isolated PBMC RNA provided the starting material for the TCR library. A further study also used this sample, focusing on T cells in Graves' hyperthyroidism and ophthalmopathy.

Material: peripheral blood mononuclear cells (PBMCs), obtained at new diagnosis, from a patient treated with antithyroid drugs. These receptors came from a woman in her thirties or forties with Graves disease.

This clonotype was seen many times. The chain links TRBV7-8 to TRBJ2-1; 7 bases are a match to TRBD2. The CDR3 is 16 amino acids. V dropped 5 bases and J dropped 5; count of bases not matched to a gene: 12. CDR1 and CDR2 from the germline V gene are SGHVS and FQNEAQ. The chain's CDR3 is CASSPQAGTTNNEQFF. Here the CDR3 DNA reads TGTGCCAGCAGCCCGCAAGCGGGAACCACGAACAATGAGCAGTTCTTC. Looking up the rest from reference TRBV7-8 and TRBJ2-1 gives the full variable domain: GAGVSQSPRYKVAKRGQDVALRCDPISGHVSLFWYQQALGQGPEFLTYFQNEAQLDKSGLPSDRFFAERPEGSVSTLKIQRTQQEDSAVYLCASSPQAGTTNNEQFFGPGTRLTVL.

At least ten counts were recorded for this clonotype. This sequence joins TRBV11-1 and TRBJ2-4; possible D gene TRBD1, 6 bases. Germline V gene sequence: CDR1 SGHAT, CDR2 FQDESV (reference sequence). Deletions cut 1 base from V and 9 bases from J, with 10 bases between. The CDR3 length is 13 residues. CDR3 residues: CASSLGQEAIQYF. The CDR3 coding sequence is TGTGCCAGCAGCTTAGGACAGGAGGCCATTCAGTACTTC.

This clonotype was counted only a few times. The junction and the germline gene differ at one end; a read error may be behind it. The J gene is TRBJ2-7, the V gene TRBV28, with 7 bases identical to TRBD2. This CDR3 is built from 14 residues. Germline V gives CDR1 MDHEN, CDR2 SYDVKM. The CDR3 nucleotides read TGTGCCAGCAGTCCAGGACTAGGAGGCTACGAGCGGTACTTC. This codes for CASSPGLGGYERYF.

V is TRBV6-1 and J is TRBJ1-2; D is unclear. V dropped 10 bases and J dropped 7 bases, with 13 bases sitting between them. CDR1 MNHNS and CDR2 SASEGT come from the germline V gene. The CDR3 loop spans 11 amino acids. The CDR3 reads CATSPDGGYTF. The CDR3 DNA reads TGTGCCACCTCCCCTGACGGTGGCTACACCTTC.

This clonotype was counted ten times or more. J is TRBJ2-1 and V is TRBV5-1; tentatively, D is TRBD1 (5 bases). The CDR3 spans 18 residues. Germline V lookup: CDR1 SGHRS, CDR2 YFSETQ. Deletions cut 9 bases from V and 6 bases from J, with 31 bases between. The CDR3 DNA follows: TGCGCCATCCCGACGTCGATCAAACAGGTCCCTGCGCTCAATGAGCAGTTCTTC. Its translation is CAIPTSIKQVPALNEQFF.

This chain connects TRBV6-1 to TRBJ1-4, with 11 positions matching TRBD1. The CDR3 spans 15 residues. V trimming: 8 bases; J trimming: 0 bases; junction bases outside the gene matches: 2. The germline V gene encodes CDR1 MNHNS and CDR2 SASEGT. The CDR3 nucleotides are TGTGCCAGCGAGGGACAGGGGGCAACTAATGAAAAACTGTTTTTT. This gives the protein CASEGQGATNEKLFF.

This clonotype showed up many times. The chain recombines TRBV28 with TRBJ1-1, with unresolved D. The V end was cut by 3 bases, the J end by 0 bases, with 5 bases between. CDR1 is MDHEN and CDR2 is SYDVKM in the germline V gene. The length of the CDR3 is 13 residues. As DNA, the CDR3 is TGTGCCAGCAGTTTTAACCTGAACACTGAAGCTTTCTTT. This codes for CASSFNLNTEAFF.

The CDR3 is CASSPSTGEPSYEQYF. In nucleotides, the CDR3 is TGTGCCAGTAGTCCCTCAACAGGGGAACCTTCCTACGAGCAGTACTTC. The gene calls are TRBV19 and TRBJ2-7; 7 bases match TRBD1. The CDR3 length is 16 residues. The germline CDR1 and CDR2 sequences are LNHDA and SQIVND (reference sequence). V dropped 5 bases and J dropped 1; count of bases not matched to a gene: 11.

The rearrangement joins TRBV20-1 to TRBJ2-1; TRBD2 matches at 9 bases. J was trimmed by 8 bases and V by 8 bases; bases with no gene match: 16. The CDR3 has 15 residues. Germline V CDR1 and CDR2: DFQATT, SNEGSKA (reference sequence). The CDR3 nucleotides are TGCAGTATGCTAGAGAAAGTAGCGGGGGAAGATGAGCAGTTCTTC. This gives the protein CSMLEKVAGEDEQFF.

The J gene is TRBJ2-3, the V gene TRBV18, with 7 nucleotides matching TRBD2. Germline values: CDR1 KGHSH, CDR2 LQKENI. J was trimmed by 5 bases and V by 5 bases; bases with no gene match: 10. CDR3 length equals 15 residues. DNA of the CDR3: TGTGCCAGCTCATCGTCGGCGGGAGCCGTAGATACGCAGTATTTT. It yields the protein CASSSSAGAVDTQYF.

This clonotype has a handful of counts. This chain joins TRBV28 and TRBJ1-5; the match to TRBD1 covers 8 bases. CDR1 is MDHEN and CDR2 is SYDVKM in the germline V gene. The CDR3 is 15 amino acids. V gave up 8 bases and J gave up 1 base; unmatched junction bases: 7. The CDR3 spells CASVSTGVSNQPQHF. CDR3 sequence (DNA): TGTGCCAGCGTATCGACAGGGGTAAGCAATCAGCCCCAGCATTTT. Drawing the rest from reference TRBV28 and TRBJ1-5, the complete variable domain is DVKVTQSSRYLVKRTGEKVFLECVQDMDHENMFWYRQDPGLGLRLIYFSYDVKMKEKGDIPEGYSVSREKKERFSLILESASTNQTSMYLCASVSTGVSNQPQHFGDGTRLSIL.

This clonotype was seen repeatedly, ten times or more. J is TRBJ2-7 and V is TRBV7-8, with D unclear. The CDR3 is made up of 16 amino acids. The germline V and J ends were trimmed by 5 bases and 0 bases, with 17 bases remaining between them. The germline CDR1 and CDR2 sequences are SGHVS and FQNEAQ. CDR3 loop: CASSEYLTESSYEQYF. CDR3 DNA sequence: TGTGCCAGCAGCGAGTACCTCACAGAAAGCTCCTACGAGCAGTACTTC.

This clonotype has at least ten counts. V and J are TRBV28 and TRBJ1-5; 9 bases line up with TRBD1. Germline loops: CDR1 MDHEN, CDR2 SYDVKM. CDR3 length: 17 residues. Trimming at V came to 4 bases and at J to 2 bases, leaving 9 bases not matched to a gene. CDR3: CASSSLTGGFGNQPQHF. CDR3 DNA: TGTGCCAGCAGTTCCCTGACAGGGGGTTTCGGCAATCAGCCCCAGCATTTT.

This clonotype appeared many times. The chain uses TRBV20-1 and TRBJ2-3, with 11 bases identical to TRBD1. Germline CDR1 and CDR2: DFQATT and SNEGSKA (reference sequence). The trim removed 0 bases at V and 7 bases at J, leaving 12 bases unmatched. This CDR3 region has 17 residues. As DNA, the CDR3 is TGCAGTGCTAGAGAGGGGACAGGGGGTCTCAAGACAAATACGCAGTATTTT. It encodes CSAREGTGGLKTNTQYF.

This clonotype was detected ten times or more. This chain uses TRBV20-1 with TRBJ2-7; 10 bases line up with TRBD2. Germline V gene data show CDR1 as DFQATT and CDR2 as SNEGSKA (reference sequence). The CDR3 consists of 16 residues. V lost 0 bases to trimming and J lost 4 bases; unmatched junction nucleotides: 9. CDR3 sequence (DNA): TGCAGTGCTAGAGATCCGGCTAGCGGGAGAGGTTACGAGCAGTACTTC. As protein: CSARDPASGRGYEQYF.

This clonotype was observed a handful of times. The chain joins TRBV7-9 to TRBJ2-7; D not certain. This CDR3 has 13 residues. Looked up from germline, CDR1 is SEHNR and CDR2 is FQNEAQ (reference sequence). The V end was cut by 1 base, the J end by 4 bases, with 8 bases between. DNA of the CDR3: TGTGCCAGCAGCTTAGATTGGGTGTACGAGCAGTACTTC. This codes for CASSLDWVYEQYF.

As to this clonotype: A read error may produce the germline difference seen at one junction end. The chain couples TRBV27 to TRBJ2-1; 10 bases are a match to TRBD2. The CDR3 totals 17 residues. The germline V gene has CDR1 MNHEY and CDR2 SMNVEV (reference sequence). The CDR3 region has the DNA TGTGCCAGCAGTCCCCGATTAGCGGGGGGCACGCCAAATGAGCGGTTCTTC. Amino acids: CASSPRLAGGTPNERFF.

This clonotype was detected ten times or more. V gene TRBV5-1 combines with J gene TRBJ1-4; 9 positions agree with TRBD1. The germline gives CDR1 SGHRS, CDR2 YFSETQ. The trim removed 4 bases at V and 5 bases at J, leaving 6 bases unmatched. The CDR3 is made up of 15 amino acids. The CDR3 reads CASSPRTGENEKLFF. The CDR3 DNA follows: TGCGCCAGCAGCCCGCGGACAGGGGAAAATGAAAAACTGTTTTTT.

At least ten counts were recorded for this clonotype. The chain uses TRBV14 and TRBJ1-1, with unresolved D. V was clipped by 0 bases and J by 1 base, with 18 bases between them. CDR1 and CDR2 (germline): SGHDN, FVKESK. The CDR3 totals 18 residues. The DNA of the CDR3 is TGTGCCAGCAGCCAAGAGGGCCTGGTAGGGAGGTCGAACACTGAAGCTTTCTTT. Residues: CASSQEGLVGRSNTEAFF.

This clonotype was counted many times. The chain combines TRBV24-1 with TRBJ2-1, with 11 bases identical to TRBD1. Losses at the gene ends were 5 bases for V and 8 bases for J; bases not matched to a gene: 10. CDR1 and CDR2 (germline): KGHDR, SFDVKD. There are 16 residues in the CDR3. CDR3 DNA sequence: TGTGCCACCAGTGCCCCGGACAGGGGGCGCGGGGATGAGCAGTTCTTC. This codes for CATSAPDRGRGDEQFF.

This clonotype was recorded many times. This rearrangement joins TRBV2 to TRBJ1-5; D not certain. Germline V gene data show CDR1 as SNHLY and CDR2 as FYNNEI. This CDR3 contains 13 residues. With 3 bases removed from V and 5 bases from J, the gap between germline ends came to 8 bases. In nucleotides, the CDR3 is TGTGCCAGCAGTGACGAAAGGGATCAGCCCCAGCATTTT. Translating it yields CASSDERDQPQHF.

At least ten counts were recorded for this clonotype. This chain links TRBV6-2 or TRBV6-3 with TRBJ1-1; weak D call: TRBD1 (6 bases). The CDR3 extends over 17 amino acids. V was trimmed by 7 bases and J by 0 bases, leaving 21 bases between them. Germline V CDR1 and CDR2: MNHEY, SVGEGT. In DNA, the CDR3 is TGTGCCAGCACCGACGGGGGCTTTACAGGGATGAACACTGAAGCTTTCTTT. Translating it yields CASTDGGFTGMNTEAFF.

This rearrangement joins TRBV4-3 to TRBJ1-6, with D unclear. Trimming pared 0 bases from V and 4 bases from J, leaving 4 bases between. This CDR3 has 14 residues. Germline values: CDR1 LGHNA, CDR2 YSLEER. DNA of the CDR3: TGCGCCAGCAGCCAAGAGCAGTATAATTCACCCCTCCACTTT. Translation: CASSQEQYNSPLHF.

This clonotype has a handful of counts. The V and J genes are TRBV5-5 and TRBJ1-4; 10 bases fit TRBD1. CDR3 length: 14 residues. Germline trimming cut 3 bases from V and 7 bases from J; bases unmatched to any gene: 3. The germline CDR1 and CDR2 sequences are SGHKS and YYEKEE (reference sequence). CDR3 sequence (DNA): TGTGCCAGCAGCTCGCGACAGGGGGCTGAAAAACTGTTTTTT. Protein sequence: CASSSRQGAEKLFF. The whole variable domain, filled in from reference TRBV5-5 and TRBJ1-4, reads DAGVTQSPTHLIKTRGQQVTLRCSPISGHKSVSWYQQVLGQGPQFIFQYYEKEERGRGNFPDRFSARQFPNYSSELNVNALLLGDSALYLCASSSRQGAEKLFFGSGTQLSVL.

Ten or more counts support this clonotype. This chain joins TRBV20-1 and TRBJ2-7, with unresolved D. The CDR3 length is 13 residues. The germline V and J ends were trimmed by 3 bases and 3 bases, with 12 bases remaining between them. Germline CDR1 reads DFQATT; CDR2 reads SNEGSKA (reference sequence). CDR3 bases: TGCAGTGCTAGTGATAGGTACCTCTACGAGCAGTACTTC. Translated: CSASDRYLYEQYF.

The chain couples TRBV28 to TRBJ1-2; a weak D match, TRBD1 (5 bases). The ends were cut back, 6 bases at V and 4 bases at J, with 15 bases in the middle. Germline V CDR1 and CDR2: MDHEN, SYDVKM. This CDR3 spans 14 amino acids. The CDR3: CASRYWGAGYGYTF. CDR3 sequence (DNA): TGTGCCAGCAGATATTGGGGCGCGGGCTATGGCTACACCTTC.